A single sample gave rise to the 5 T cell receptor beta chains below, sequenced in a study of T cell responses to AZD1222 COVID-19 vaccine. This table comes from immunoSEQ multiplex PCR, and its TCRdb copy is limited to in-frame clones, with some not included. This table holds roughly 150,000 clones, approximately 91% found once. This specimen was peripheral blood, taken 28 days after the second AZD1222 dose. These receptors came from an adult who received the AZD1222 COVID-19 vaccine.

In its sample, this clone was seen a few times. The chain joins TRBV5-1 to TRBJ1-1; TRBD1 matches 7 bases. J was trimmed by 1 base and V by 8 bases; bases with no gene match: 8. Germline V CDR1 and CDR2: SGHRS, YFSETQ. This CDR3 has 14 residues. CDR3 coding DNA: TGCGCCAGTTATCCGGGACAGTCGAACACTGAAGCTTTCTTT. Encoded protein: CASYPGQSNTEAFF.

V and J are TRBV7-9 and TRBJ1-1, with 8 bases matching TRBD1. J was trimmed by 7 bases and V by 5 bases; bases with no gene match: 6. The CDR3 is 13 residues long. Germline V gene data show CDR1 as SEHNR and CDR2 as FQNEAQ (reference sequence). This CDR3 reads CASSPTGGGEAFF. The CDR3 nucleotides are TGTGCCAGCAGCCCTACAGGGGGAGGTGAAGCTTTCTTT. The full variable domain, rest sourced from reference TRBV7-9 and TRBJ1-1, is DTGVSQNPRHKITKRGQNVTFRCDPISEHNRLYWYRQTLGQGPEFLTYFQNEAQLEKSRLLSDRFSAERPKGSFSTLEIQRTEQGDSAMYLCASSPTGGGEAFFGQGTRLTVV.

The chain couples TRBV11-2 to TRBJ1-1; tentatively, D is TRBD1 (5 bases). Trimming pared 5 bases from V and 8 bases from J, leaving 15 bases between. Germline lookup yields CDR1 SGHAT and CDR2 FQNNGV. This CDR3 is built from 13 residues. In nucleotides, the CDR3 is TGTGCCAGCAGCCTTGACAGCCCCGCAGAAGCTTTCTTT. Protein: CASSLDSPAEAFF.

Here the CDR3 reads CASSPQKGDNEKLFF. The DNA of the CDR3 is TGTGCCAGCTCACCACAAAAAGGAGATAATGAAAAACTGTTTTTT. This chain joins TRBV18 and TRBJ1-4; D not certain. Trimming shortened V by 1 base and J by 4 bases, and 10 bases separated the two germline ends. The length of the CDR3 is 15 residues. Germline V gene data show CDR1 as KGHSH and CDR2 as LQKENI.

This chain connects TRBV5-8 to TRBJ1-4; D gene ambiguous. The CDR3 totals 15 residues. V was clipped by 3 bases and J by 9 bases, with 18 bases between them. Germline CDR1 SGHTS, CDR2 YDEGEE. The CDR3 protein is CASSWGSSARKKLFF. The DNA of the CDR3 is TGTGCCAGCAGCTGGGGATCAAGCGCCAGGAAAAAACTGTTTTTT.